This T cell receptor beta chain was found in a study of cytomegalovirus exposure and HLA in healthy donors. Study-wide points: There were reportedly fewer N-insertions in an Asian-associated ancestry cluster than the roughly 610-donor mean, in a later analysis.

Each donor was healthy, and each was a bone marrow donor. Primers included in the PCR were 60 Vbeta and 13 Jbeta primers. Data came from immunoSEQ multiplex PCR; TCRdb stores just in-frame clones and leaves some out. The sample yields 150,000 to 200,000 clones, roughly 80% seen once. As for this clone: Its antigen remains unidentified.

The CDR3 sequence is 12 residues long. The germline V gene encodes CDR1 SGHAT and CDR2 FQNNGV. V shed 0 bases and J shed 8 bases, with 7 bases lying between them. The receptor was derived from a man between 18 and 35 years old in good health and CMV-seropositive. The V call is TRBV11-2, the J call TRBJ2-5, with unresolved D. Sequencing used PBMCs. The CDR3 bases are TGTGCCAGCAGCTTAGATCGCGCTACCCAGTACTTC. Its translation is CASSLDRATQYF. Filled out from reference TRBV11-2 and TRBJ2-5, the complete variable domain reads EAGVAQSPRYKIIEKRQSVAFWCNPISGHATLYWYQQILGQGPKLLIQFQNNGVVDDSQLPKDRFSAERLKGVDSTLKIQPAKLEDSAVYLCASSLDRATQYFGPGTRLLVL.